This TCR beta chain was profiled in a study of T-cell memory formation after mild COVID-19. The table lists this clonotype with many counts. The antigen is not known. V was clipped by 4 bases and J by 1 base; unmatched bases: 6. Looked up from germline, CDR1 is SGHDT and CDR2 is YYEEEE. There are 15 residues in the CDR3. The authors produced TCR alpha and TCR beta cDNA libraries with sample barcodes and UMIs by 5'RACE using constant-segment primers. TCRdb re-called the 5' RACE reads through MiXCR, storing one row per CDR3 protein. The sample holds more than 150,000 distinct CDR3 sequences, roughly 10% seen once. Overall study results and limits: Whereas later expanders leaned CD4+, clones contracting day 15 to 85 showed a balanced CD4/CD8 makeup. Unconfirmed was the SARS-CoV-2 specificity of second-wave clones that peaked on day 37.

The source is a man aged 18 to 30 who had mild COVID-19 (a few samples of this study predate the infection). Cell type and time point are not known. The gene calls are TRBV5-6 and TRBJ2-3; 7 bases are a match to TRBD2. Sequencing used PBMCs or a T cell subset sorted from them (not recorded which). CDR3 residues: CASSPIAGRTDTQYF. Written as DNA, the CDR3 is TGTGCCAGCAGCCCGATAGCGGGCCGCACAGATACGCAGTATTTT. Complete variable domain (other parts from reference TRBV5-6 and TRBJ2-3): DAGVTQSPTHLIKTRGQQVTLRCSPKSGHDTVSWYQQALGQGPQFIFQYYEEEERQRGNFPDRFSGHQFPNYSSELNVNALLLGDSALYLCASSPIAGRTDTQYFGPGTRLTVL.